This TCR beta chain was captured by sequencing in a study of control samples from healthy donors and cancer patients. Clones were read by immunoSEQ multiplex PCR, and TCRdb kept only the in-frame ones, dropping some. The sample shows 110,000 to 150,000 clones, about 90% of them seen only once. This CDR3 is 13 amino acids long. Trimming removed 3 bases from V and 6 bases from J; junction bases left unmatched: 4. This clone was recorded only once. The V and J genes are TRBV12-3 or TRBV12-4 and TRBJ1-2; the match to TRBD1 covers 7 bases. Source material: blood. This clonotype was sampled from a man aged 18 to 35 in good health. This CDR3 is CASSLQDRNGYTF. As DNA, the CDR3 is TGTGCCAGCAGTTTGCAGGACAGGAATGGCTACACCTTC.